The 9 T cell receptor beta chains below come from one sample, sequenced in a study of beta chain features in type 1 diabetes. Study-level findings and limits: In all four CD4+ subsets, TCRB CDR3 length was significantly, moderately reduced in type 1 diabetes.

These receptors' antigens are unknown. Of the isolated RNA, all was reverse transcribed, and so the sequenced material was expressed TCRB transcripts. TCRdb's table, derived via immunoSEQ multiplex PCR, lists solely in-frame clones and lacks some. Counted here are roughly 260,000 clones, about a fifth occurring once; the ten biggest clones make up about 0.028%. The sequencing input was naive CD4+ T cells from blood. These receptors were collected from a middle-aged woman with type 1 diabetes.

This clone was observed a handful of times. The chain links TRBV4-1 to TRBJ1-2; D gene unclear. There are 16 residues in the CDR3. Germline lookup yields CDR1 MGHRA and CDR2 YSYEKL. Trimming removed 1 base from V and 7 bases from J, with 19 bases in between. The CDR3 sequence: CASSQVEDIGISGYTF. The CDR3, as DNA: TGCGCCAGCAGCCAAGTGGAGGATATAGGGATTAGTGGCTACACCTTC.

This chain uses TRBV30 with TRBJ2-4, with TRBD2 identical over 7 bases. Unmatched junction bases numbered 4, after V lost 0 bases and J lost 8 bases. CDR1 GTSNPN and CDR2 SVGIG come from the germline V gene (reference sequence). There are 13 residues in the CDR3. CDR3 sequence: CAWSVQGRDIQYF. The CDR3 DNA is TGTGCCTGGAGTGTACAAGGGAGGGACATTCAGTACTTC.

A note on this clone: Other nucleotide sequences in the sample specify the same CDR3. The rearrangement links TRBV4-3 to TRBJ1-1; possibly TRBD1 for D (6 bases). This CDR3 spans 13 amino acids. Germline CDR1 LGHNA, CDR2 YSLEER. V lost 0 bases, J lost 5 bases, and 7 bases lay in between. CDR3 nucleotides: TGCGCCAGCAGCCAAGAGAGGGGGACTGAAGCTTTCTTT. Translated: CASSQERGTEAFF.

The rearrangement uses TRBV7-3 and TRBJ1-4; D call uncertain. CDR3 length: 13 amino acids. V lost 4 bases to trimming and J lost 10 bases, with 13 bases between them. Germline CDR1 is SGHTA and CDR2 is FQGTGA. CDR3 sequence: CASSSVEGGKLFF. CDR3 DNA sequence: TGTGCCAGCAGCTCTGTCGAGGGCGGAAAACTGTTTTTT. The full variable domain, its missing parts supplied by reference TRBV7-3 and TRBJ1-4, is GAGVSQTPSNKVTEKGKYVELRCDPISGHTALYWYRQSLGQGPEFLIYFQGTGAADDSGLPNDRFFAVRPEGSVSTLKIQRTERGDSAVYLCASSSVEGGKLFFGSGTQLSVL.

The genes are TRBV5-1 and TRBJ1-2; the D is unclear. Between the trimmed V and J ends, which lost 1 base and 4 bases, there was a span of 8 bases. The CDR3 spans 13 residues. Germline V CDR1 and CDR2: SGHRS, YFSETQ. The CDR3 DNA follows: TGCGCCAGCAGCTTGTTCCTAATCTATGGCTACACCTTC. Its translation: CASSLFLIYGYTF.

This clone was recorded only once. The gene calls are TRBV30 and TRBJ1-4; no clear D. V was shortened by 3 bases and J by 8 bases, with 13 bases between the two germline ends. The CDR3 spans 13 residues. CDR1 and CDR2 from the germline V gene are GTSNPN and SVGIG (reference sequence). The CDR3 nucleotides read TGTGCCTGGAGGCCCAGTGGTCGAGAAAAACTGTTTTTT. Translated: CAWRPSGREKLFF.

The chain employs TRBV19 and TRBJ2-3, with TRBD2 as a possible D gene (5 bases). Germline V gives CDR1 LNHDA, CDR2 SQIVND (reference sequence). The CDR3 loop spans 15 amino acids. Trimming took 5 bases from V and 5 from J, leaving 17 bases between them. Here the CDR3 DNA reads TGTGCCAGTAGTTCTGGACGGAACGCGGGAGATACGCAGTATTTT. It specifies CASSSGRNAGDTQYF.

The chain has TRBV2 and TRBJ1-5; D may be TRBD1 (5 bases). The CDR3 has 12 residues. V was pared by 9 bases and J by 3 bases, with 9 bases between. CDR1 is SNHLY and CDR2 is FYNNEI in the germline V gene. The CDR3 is CASDSYNQPQHF. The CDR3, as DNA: TGTGCCAGTGACAGTTACAATCAGCCCCAGCATTTT.

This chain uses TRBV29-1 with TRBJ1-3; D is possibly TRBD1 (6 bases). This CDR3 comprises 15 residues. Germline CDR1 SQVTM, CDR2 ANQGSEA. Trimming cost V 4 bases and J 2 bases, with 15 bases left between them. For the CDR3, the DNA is TGCAGCGTTGCCAGGGGCGATTCCCCTGGAAACACCATATATTTT. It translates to CSVARGDSPGNTIYF. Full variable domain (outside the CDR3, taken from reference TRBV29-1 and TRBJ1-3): SAVISQKPSRDICQRGTSLTIQCQVDSQVTMMFWYRQQPGQSLTLIATANQGSEATYESGFVIDKFPISRPNLTFSTLTVSNMSPEDSSIYLCSVARGDSPGNTIYFGEGSWLTVV.